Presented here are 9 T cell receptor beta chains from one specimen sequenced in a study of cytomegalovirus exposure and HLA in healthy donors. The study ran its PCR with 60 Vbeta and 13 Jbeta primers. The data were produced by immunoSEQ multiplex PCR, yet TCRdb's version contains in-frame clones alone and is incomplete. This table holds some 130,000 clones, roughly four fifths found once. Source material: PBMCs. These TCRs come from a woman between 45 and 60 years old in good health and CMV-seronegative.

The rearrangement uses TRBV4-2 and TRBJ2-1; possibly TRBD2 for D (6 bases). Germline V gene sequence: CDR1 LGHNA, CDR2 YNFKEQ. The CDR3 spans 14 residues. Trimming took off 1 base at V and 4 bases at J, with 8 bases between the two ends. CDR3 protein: CASSQGGDYNEQFF. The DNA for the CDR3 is TGTGCCAGCAGCCAAGGGGGGGATTACAATGAGCAGTTCTTC.

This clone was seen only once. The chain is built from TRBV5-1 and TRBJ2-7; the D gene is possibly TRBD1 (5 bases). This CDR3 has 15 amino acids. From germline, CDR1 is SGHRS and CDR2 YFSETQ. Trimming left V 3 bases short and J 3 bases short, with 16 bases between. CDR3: CASSSYIRDSYEQYF. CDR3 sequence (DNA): TGCGCCAGCAGCTCTTACATAAGAGACAGCTACGAGCAGTACTTC.

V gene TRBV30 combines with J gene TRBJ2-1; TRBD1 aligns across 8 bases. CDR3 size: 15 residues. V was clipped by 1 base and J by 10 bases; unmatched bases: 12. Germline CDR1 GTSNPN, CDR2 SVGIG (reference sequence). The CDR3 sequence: CAWSGQTGVGWEQFF. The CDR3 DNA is TGTGCCTGGAGTGGGCAGACAGGGGTGGGTTGGGAGCAGTTCTTC.

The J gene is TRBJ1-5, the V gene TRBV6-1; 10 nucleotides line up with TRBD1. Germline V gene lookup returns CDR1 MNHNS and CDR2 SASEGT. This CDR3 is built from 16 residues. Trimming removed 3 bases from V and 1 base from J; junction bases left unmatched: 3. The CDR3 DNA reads TGTGCCAGCAGTGAGCGACAGGGGGCAAGCAATCAGCCCCAGCATTTT. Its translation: CASSERQGASNQPQHF.

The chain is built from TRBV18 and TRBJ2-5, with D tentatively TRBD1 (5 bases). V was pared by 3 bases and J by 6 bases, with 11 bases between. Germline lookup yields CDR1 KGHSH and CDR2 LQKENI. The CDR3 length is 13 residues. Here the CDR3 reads CASSPTGAQTQYF. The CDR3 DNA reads TGTGCCAGCTCACCCACAGGCGCACAGACCCAGTACTTC.

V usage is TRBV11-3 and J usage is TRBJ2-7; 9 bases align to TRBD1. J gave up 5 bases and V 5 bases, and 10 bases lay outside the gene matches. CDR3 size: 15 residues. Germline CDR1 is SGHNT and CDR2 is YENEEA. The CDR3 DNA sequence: TGTGCCAGCAGCCGGTTAGGACAGGGGAAGGACGAGCAGTACGTC. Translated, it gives CASSRLGQGKDEQYV.

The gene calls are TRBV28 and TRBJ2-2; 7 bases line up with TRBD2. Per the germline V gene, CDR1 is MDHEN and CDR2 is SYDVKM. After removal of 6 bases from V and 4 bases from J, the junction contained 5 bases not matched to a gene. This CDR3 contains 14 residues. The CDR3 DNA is TGTGCCAGCAGCCACGCTAGCGGCACCGGGGAGCTGTTTTTT. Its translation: CASSHASGTGELFF.

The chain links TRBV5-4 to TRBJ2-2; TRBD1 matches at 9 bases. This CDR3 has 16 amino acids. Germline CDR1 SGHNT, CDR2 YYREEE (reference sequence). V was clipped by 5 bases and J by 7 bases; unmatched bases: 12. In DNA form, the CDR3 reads TGTGCCAGCAGTCCTCCGGGACAGGGTTTCGTCGGGGAGCTGTTTTTT. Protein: CASSPPGQGFVGELFF. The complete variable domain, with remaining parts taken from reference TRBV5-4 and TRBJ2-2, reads ETGVTQSPTHLIKTRGQQVTLRCSSQSGHNTVSWYQQALGQGPQFIFQYYREEENGRGNFPPRFSGLQFPNYSSELNVNALELDDSALYLCASSPPGQGFVGELFFGEGSRLTVL.

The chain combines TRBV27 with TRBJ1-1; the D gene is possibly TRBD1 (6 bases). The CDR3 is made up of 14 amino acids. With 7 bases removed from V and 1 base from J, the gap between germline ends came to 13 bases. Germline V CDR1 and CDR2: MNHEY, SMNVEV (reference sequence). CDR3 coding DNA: TGTGCCAGCAAATTCAGACAGGCGAACACTGAAGCTTTCTTT. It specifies CASKFRQANTEAFF.